This TCR beta chain emerged from a study of molecular identifiers for immune sequencing clone quantification. Overall study findings and caveats: Barcodes shared by identical TCR molecules could lead to underestimated sizes of highly expanded clones.

TCRdb re-called the PCR reads through MiXCR, storing one row per CDR3 protein. Of about 640,000 distinct CDR3 sequences in the sample, about 20% are singletons; the top ten hold 0.85%. This CDR3 comprises 14 residues. Germline lookup yields CDR1 MNHEY and CDR2 SVGAGI. Germline trimming cut 5 bases from V and 5 bases from J; bases unmatched to any gene: 5. This clonotype was found many times. Its antigen remains unknown. The source material was naive CD8+ T cells from blood, with Jurkat cell RNA spiked in. Subset reported: FACS-sorted CD8+CD4-CCR7+CD45RA+ naive T cells. The J gene is TRBJ1-5, the V gene TRBV6-5; 8 nucleotides agree with TRBD1. This sequence originates from a human donor in good health. Some libraries in this study had Jurkat cell RNA spiked in. The chain's CDR3 is CASSGQGPYQPQHF. The CDR3, as DNA: TGTGCCAGCAGTGGACAGGGCCCCTATCAGCCCCAGCATTTT.